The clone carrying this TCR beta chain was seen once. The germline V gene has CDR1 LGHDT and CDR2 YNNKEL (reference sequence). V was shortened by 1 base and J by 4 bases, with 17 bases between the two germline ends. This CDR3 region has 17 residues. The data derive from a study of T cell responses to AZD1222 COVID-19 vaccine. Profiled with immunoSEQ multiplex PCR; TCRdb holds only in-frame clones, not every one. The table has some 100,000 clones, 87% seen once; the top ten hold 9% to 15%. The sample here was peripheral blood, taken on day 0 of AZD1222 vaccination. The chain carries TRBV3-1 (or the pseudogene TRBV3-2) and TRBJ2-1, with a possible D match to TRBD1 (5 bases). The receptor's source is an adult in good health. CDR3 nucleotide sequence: TGTGCCAGCAGCCAAGCTTCGAGGTTGGGGCAATACAATGAGCAGTTCTTC. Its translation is CASSQASRLGQYNEQFF.